This is a list of T cell receptor beta chains from one sample in a study of T-cell reconstitution after alpha-beta-depleted transplantation in children. Via MiXCR, TCRdb re-called the PCR reads, giving one row per CDR3 protein. The sample consists of about 610,000 distinct CDR3 sequences, 25% to 30% of them appearing once. The sequencing used PBMCs, collected before TCRalphabeta/CD19-depleted stem cell transplant. These receptor sequences come from a boy younger than two with Wiskott-Aldrich syndrome, due to receive a stem cell transplant. The CDR3 runs from the conserved cysteine through the conserved F or W. The D gene is left open where the match is weak. Not all rows give a size; the values are once, few, many and, for expanded clones, a class.

NA TRBD2 TRBJ2-5 TRBV7-2 CASSSGLAGGTETQYF TGTGCCAGCAGCTCGGGACTAGCGGGAGGAACGGAGACCCAGTACTTC
NA TRBD2 TRBJ2-1 TRBV27 CASSLWLAGGHEQFF TGTGCCAGCAGTTTATGGCTAGCGGGAGGGCATGAGCAGTTCTTC
few NA TRBJ2-4 TRBV5-1 CASSLVVGADIQYF TGCGCCAGCAGCTTGGTCGTAGGGGCAGACATTCAGTACTTC
NA TRBD2 TRBJ2-7 TRBV20-1 CSATKTSGRAHEQYF TGCAGTGCAACCAAGACTAGCGGGAGGGCCCACGAGCAGTACTTC
few TRBD2 TRBJ2-5 TRBV5-1 CASAGGSQETQYF TGCGCCAGCGCGGGAGGCTCTCAAGAGACCCAGTACTTC
NA TRBD2 TRBJ2-2 TRBV20-1 CSASREVDTGELFF TGCAGTGCTAGCCGGGAGGTGGACACCGGGGAGCTGTTTTTT
NA TRBD2 TRBJ2-1 TRBV5-1 CASSLAPGLAGVGEQFF TGCGCCAGCAGCTTGGCCCCAGGACTAGCGGGAGTAGGCGAGCAGTTCTTC
NA NA TRBJ2-1 TRBV20-1 CSARDQRSGSHNEQFF TGCAGTGCTAGAGATCAACGGTCGGGCTCCCACAATGAGCAGTTCTTC
NA NA TRBJ1-1 TRBV10-3 CAIRSGYPGTEVFF TGTGCCATCAGAAGCGGATACCCGGGGACTGAAGTTTTCTTT
NA NA TRBJ1-1 TRBV28 CASVGGGMNTEAFF TGTGCCAGCGTCGGCGGGGGTATGAACACTGAAGCTTTCTTT
few NA TRBJ2-1 TRBV5-5 CASSHTWKGGEQFF TGTGCCAGCAGCCATACGTGGAAGGGAGGTGAGCAGTTCTTC
NA TRBD2 TRBJ2-5 TRBV5-1 CASSPTSGSPGTQYF TGCGCCAGCAGCCCTACTAGCGGGAGCCCGGGGACCCAGTACTTC
many NA TRBJ1-5 TRBV2 CASSANRKNQPQHF TGTGCCAGCAGTGCCAACAGGAAAAATCAGCCCCAGCATTTT
NA NA TRBJ2-5 TRBV6-1 CASSNRVGETQYF TGTGCCAGCAGTAATCGGGTGGGAGAGACCCAGTACTTC
NA NA TRBJ2-7 TRBV5-1 CASRTGTPSPEQYF TGCGCCAGCCGGACCGGGACCCCCTCCCCCGAGCAGTACTTC
few NA TRBJ2-3 TRBV20-1 CSAYAHGQRTDTQYF TGCAGTGCTTACGCGCACGGACAGCGCACAGATACGCAGTATTTT
few NA TRBJ2-7 TRBV5-1 CASSLKGVGEQYF TGCGCCAGCAGCTTGAAGGGGGTGGGAGAGCAGTACTTC
NA NA TRBJ2-7 TRBV15 CATSRDNRDYEQYF TGTGCCACCAGCAGAGATAACAGGGACTACGAGCAGTACTTC
NA TRBD2 TRBJ2-5 TRBV12-3/TRBV12-4 CASRRTSGRFQETQYF TGTGCCAGCAGGCGGACTAGCGGGAGATTCCAAGAGACCCAGTACTTC
few NA TRBJ1-5 TRBV7-6 CASSLAEGVGSPQHF TGTGCCAGCAGCTTAGCGGAGGGGGTGGGGTCGCCCCAGCATTTT
NA NA TRBJ2-3 TRBV5-1 CASSLELPLGTDTQYF TGCGCCAGCAGCTTGGAGCTCCCCCTCGGGACAGATACGCAGTATTTT
NA TRBD1 TRBJ1-1 TRBV27 CASSSRTGRNTEAFF TGTGCCAGCAGTTCCCGGACAGGGAGGAACACTGAAGCTTTCTTT
NA TRBD2 TRBJ2-7 TRBV28 CASRGSGRVYEQYF TGTGCCAGCAGAGGTAGCGGGAGAGTCTACGAGCAGTACTTC
few NA TRBJ1-5 TRBV12-3/TRBV12-4 CASSNETQDQPQHF TGTGCCAGCAGCAATGAAACACAGGATCAGCCCCAGCATTTT